Below are 13 T cell receptor beta chains sequenced from a single sample in a study of radiotherapy plus CTLA-4 blockade in lung cancer. This table comes from immunoSEQ multiplex PCR, and its TCRdb copy is limited to in-frame clones, with some not included. The sample yields about 57,000 clones, less than 85% seen once. Sample: peripheral blood, taken from a patient treated with radiotherapy plus ipilimumab. Every receptor here comes from a human donor with non-small cell lung cancer who had a complete response to radiotherapy plus ipilimumab.

Only a few counts were recorded for this clone. This chain joins TRBV7-9 and TRBJ1-1; 9 bases are shared with TRBD1. CDR3 size: 13 residues. The V segment lost 5 bases and the J segment 8 bases; nucleotides outside the gene matches: 6. Germline loops: CDR1 SEHNR, CDR2 FQNEAQ (reference sequence). CDR3 nucleotide sequence: TGTGCCAGCAGCCCCGGGACAGGGAACGAAGCTTTCTTT. Its protein product is CASSPGTGNEAFF. The full variable domain, completed using reference TRBV7-9 and TRBJ1-1, is DTGVSQNPRHKITKRGQNVTFRCDPISEHNRLYWYRQTLGQGPEFLTYFQNEAQLEKSRLLSDRFSAERPKGSFSTLEIQRTEQGDSAMYLCASSPGTGNEAFFGQGTRLTVV.

The chain has TRBV10-3 and TRBJ1-3, with 7 bases lining up with TRBD1. The CDR3 covers 14 residues. The junction had 10 bases not matched to a gene; V was cut back by 10 bases and J by 4 bases. Germline values: CDR1 ENHRY, CDR2 SYGVKD. CDR3 loop: CATQDRASGNTIYF. The DNA for the CDR3 is TGTGCCACCCAAGACAGGGCCTCAGGAAACACCATATATTTT.

The chain has TRBV5-4 and TRBJ2-5; D gene unclear. Germline V CDR1 and CDR2: SGHNT, YYREEE (reference sequence). The CDR3 is made up of 11 amino acids. V lost 4 bases to trimming and J lost 2 bases, with 3 bases between them. CDR3 coding DNA: TGTGCCAGCAGCCGTCAAGAGACCCAGTACTTC. It encodes CASSRQETQYF.

The DNA of the CDR3 is TGTGCCTGGAAGGTCGAACAGGGGCATAATTCACCCCTCCACTTT. Translated: CAWKVEQGHNSPLHF. The V gene is TRBV30, the J gene TRBJ1-6, with TRBD1 identical over 7 bases. This CDR3 spans 15 amino acids. CDR1 is GTSNPN and CDR2 is SVGIG in the germline V gene (reference sequence). V shed 4 bases and J 5 bases; nucleotides not matched to a gene: 8. The complete variable domain, with remaining parts taken from reference TRBV30 and TRBJ1-6, reads SQTIHQWPATLVQPVGSPLSLECTVEGTSNPNLYWYRQAAGRGLQLLFYSVGIGQISSEVPQNLSASRPQDRQFILSSKKLLLSDSGFYLCAWKVEQGHNSPLHFGNGTRLTVT.

This clone appeared a few times. The chain uses TRBV9 and TRBJ1-4, with D maybe TRBD1 (5 bases). Germline lookup yields CDR1 SGDLS and CDR2 YYNGEE. The ends were cut back, 4 bases at V and 0 bases at J, with 16 bases in the middle. This CDR3 has 17 amino acids. The CDR3 DNA reads TGTGCCAGCAGCCCTACCACAGGAGCCGCAACTAATGAAAAACTGTTTTTT. Protein: CASSPTTGAATNEKLFF.

The chain is built from TRBV7-2 and TRBJ2-1; 12 nucleotides match TRBD2. V dropped 4 bases and J dropped 6; count of bases not matched to a gene: 4. Looked up from germline, CDR1 is SGHTA and CDR2 is FQGNSA. The CDR3 runs 15 residues. The CDR3 region is CASSWTGLAGNEQFF. DNA of the CDR3: TGTGCCAGCAGCTGGACGGGACTAGCGGGCAATGAGCAGTTCTTC.

The CDR3 protein is CASSSWRTSYNEQFF. The CDR3 DNA sequence: TGTGCCAGCAGCTCATGGCGGACTTCGTACAATGAGCAGTTCTTC. J is TRBJ2-1 and V is TRBV9; D perhaps matches TRBD2 (5 bases). This CDR3 has 15 residues. V was shortened by 4 bases and J by 4 bases, with 15 bases between the two germline ends. Per germline, CDR1 SGDLS and CDR2 YYNGEE.

This CDR3 reads CASSYRSDSRGYGYTF. DNA for the CDR3: TGTGCCAGCAGTTACCGATCGGACAGCCGGGGCTATGGCTACACCTTC. V gene TRBV6-5 combines with J gene TRBJ1-2, with a weak D call TRBD1 (6 bases). V dropped 2 bases and J dropped 4 bases, with 17 bases sitting between them. Germline values: CDR1 MNHEY, CDR2 SVGAGI. The CDR3 runs to 16 residues.

V and J are TRBV5-1 and TRBJ2-7; 7 bases agree with TRBD1. The germline V gene has CDR1 SGHRS and CDR2 YFSETQ. The V and J ends lost 4 bases and 6 bases, in that order; junction bases with no gene match: 13. There are 15 residues in the CDR3. CDR3 sequence (DNA): TGCGCCAGCAGCGCAGGCGGCGGACCAGGGGGCGAGCAGTACTTC. Its translation is CASSAGGGPGGEQYF.

The chain has TRBV7-2 and TRBJ2-7; a possible D gene is TRBD1 (7 bases). This CDR3 region has 13 residues. Trimming stripped 5 bases from V and 6 bases from J, with 14 bases between. Germline-derived CDR1 and CDR2 are SGHTA and FQGNSA. As DNA, the CDR3 is TGTGCCAGCAGCCAAGGAGGGGACAGCGAGCAGTACGTC. Translated, it gives CASSQGGDSEQYV.

This clone was counted a few times. The chain couples TRBV6-6 to TRBJ1-5; D is unclear. The germline V gene has CDR1 MNHNY and CDR2 SVGAGI (reference sequence). V dropped 8 bases and J dropped 0 bases, with 11 bases sitting between them. The length of the CDR3 is 14 residues. The CDR3 nucleotides read TGTGCCAGCCGCGGCACCTATAGCAATCAGCCCCAGCATTTT. This translates into CASRGTYSNQPQHF.

This clone has only one observation. This rearrangement joins TRBV9 to TRBJ2-3; D remains unclear. From germline, CDR1 is SGDLS and CDR2 YYNGEE. Trimming took off 4 bases at V and 1 base at J, with 10 bases between the two ends. The CDR3 is made up of 14 amino acids. CDR3 region: CASSKMTGTDTQYF. The CDR3 DNA follows: TGTGCCAGCAGCAAAATGACTGGCACAGATACGCAGTATTTT. The variable domain in full, completed from reference TRBV9 and TRBJ2-3, reads DSGVTQTPKHLITATGQRVTLRCSPRSGDLSVYWYQQSLDQGLQFLIQYYNGEERAKGNILERFSAQQFPDLHSELNLSSLELGDSALYFCASSKMTGTDTQYFGPGTRLTVL.

This clone has only one observation. The chain links TRBV9 to TRBJ2-1, with 7 bases matching TRBD2. After removal of 0 bases from V and 0 bases from J, the junction contained 3 bases not matched to a gene. CDR1 is SGDLS and CDR2 is YYNGEE in the germline V gene. The CDR3 covers 16 residues. The CDR3 sequence: CASSVVGEGSYNEQFF. In DNA form, the CDR3 reads TGTGCCAGCAGCGTAGTAGGGGAGGGCTCCTACAATGAGCAGTTCTTC. Looking up the rest from reference TRBV9 and TRBJ2-1 gives the full variable domain: DSGVTQTPKHLITATGQRVTLRCSPRSGDLSVYWYQQSLDQGLQFLIQYYNGEERAKGNILERFSAQQFPDLHSELNLSSLELGDSALYFCASSVVGEGSYNEQFFGPGTRLTVL.